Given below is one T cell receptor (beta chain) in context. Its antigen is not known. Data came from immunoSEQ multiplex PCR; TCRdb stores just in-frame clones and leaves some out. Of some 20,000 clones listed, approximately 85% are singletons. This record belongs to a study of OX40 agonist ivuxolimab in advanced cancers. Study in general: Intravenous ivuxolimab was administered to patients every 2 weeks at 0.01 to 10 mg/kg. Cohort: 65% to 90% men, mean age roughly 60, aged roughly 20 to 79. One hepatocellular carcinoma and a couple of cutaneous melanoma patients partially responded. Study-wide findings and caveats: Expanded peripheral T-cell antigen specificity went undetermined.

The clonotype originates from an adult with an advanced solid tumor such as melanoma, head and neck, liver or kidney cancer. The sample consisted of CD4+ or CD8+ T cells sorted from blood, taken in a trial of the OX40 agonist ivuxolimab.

CDR3 residues: CAIRGRGEYYEQYF. In nucleotides, the CDR3 is TGTGCCATCCGTGGTCGGGGGGAGTACTACGAGCAGTACTTC. The rearrangement joins TRBV10-3 to TRBJ2-7, with 7 bases matching TRBD2. V lost 8 bases, J lost 3 bases, and 10 bases stayed unmatched. Germline V CDR1 and CDR2: ENHRY, SYGVKD. This CDR3 has 14 amino acids.